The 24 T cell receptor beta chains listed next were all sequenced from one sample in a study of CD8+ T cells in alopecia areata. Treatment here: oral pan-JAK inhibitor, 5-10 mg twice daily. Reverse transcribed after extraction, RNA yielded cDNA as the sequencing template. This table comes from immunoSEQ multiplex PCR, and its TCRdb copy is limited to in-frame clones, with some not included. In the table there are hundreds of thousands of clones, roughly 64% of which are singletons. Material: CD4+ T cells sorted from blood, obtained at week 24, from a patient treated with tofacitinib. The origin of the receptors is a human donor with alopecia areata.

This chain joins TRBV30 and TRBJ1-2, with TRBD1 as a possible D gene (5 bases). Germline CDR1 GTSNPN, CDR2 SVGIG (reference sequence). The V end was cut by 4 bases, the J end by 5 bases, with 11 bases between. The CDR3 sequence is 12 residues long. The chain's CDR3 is CAWITGQYGYTF. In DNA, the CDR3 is TGTGCCTGGATAACAGGACAATATGGCTACACCTTC.

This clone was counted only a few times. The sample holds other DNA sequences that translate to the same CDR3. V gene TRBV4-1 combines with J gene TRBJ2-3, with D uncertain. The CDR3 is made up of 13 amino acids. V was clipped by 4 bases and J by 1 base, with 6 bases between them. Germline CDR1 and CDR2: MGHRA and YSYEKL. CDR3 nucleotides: TGCGCCAGCAGCCGCCTTGGCACAGATACGCAGTATTTT. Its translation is CASSRLGTDTQYF.

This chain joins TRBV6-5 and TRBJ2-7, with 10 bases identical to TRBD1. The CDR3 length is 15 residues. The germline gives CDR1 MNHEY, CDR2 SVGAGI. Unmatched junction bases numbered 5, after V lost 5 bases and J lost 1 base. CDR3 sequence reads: CASSPGTGVSYEQYF. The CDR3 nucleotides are TGTGCCAGCAGTCCCGGGACAGGGGTTTCCTACGAGCAGTACTTC.

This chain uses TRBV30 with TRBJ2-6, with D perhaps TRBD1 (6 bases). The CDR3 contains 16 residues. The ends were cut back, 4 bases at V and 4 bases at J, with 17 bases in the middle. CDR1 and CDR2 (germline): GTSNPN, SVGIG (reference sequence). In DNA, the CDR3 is TGTGCCTGGACGATCTCAGGGGCTAACGGGGCCAACGTCCTGACTTTC. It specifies CAWTISGANGANVLTF.

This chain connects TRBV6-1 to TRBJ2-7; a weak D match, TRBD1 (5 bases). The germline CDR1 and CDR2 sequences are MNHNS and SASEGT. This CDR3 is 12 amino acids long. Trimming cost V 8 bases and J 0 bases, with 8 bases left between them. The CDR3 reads CASPTASYEQYF. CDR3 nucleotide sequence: TGTGCCAGCCCGACAGCCTCCTACGAGCAGTACTTC.

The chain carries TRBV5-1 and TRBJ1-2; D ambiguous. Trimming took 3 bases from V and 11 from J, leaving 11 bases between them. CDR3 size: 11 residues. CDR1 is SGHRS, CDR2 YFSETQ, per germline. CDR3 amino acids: CASSSPPRYTF. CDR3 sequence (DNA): TGCGCCAGCAGCTCGCCGCCGAGATACACCTTC.

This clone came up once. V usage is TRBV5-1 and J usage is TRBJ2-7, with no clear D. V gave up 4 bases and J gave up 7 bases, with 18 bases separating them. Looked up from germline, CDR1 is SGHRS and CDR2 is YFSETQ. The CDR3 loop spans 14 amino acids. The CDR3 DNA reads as TGCGCCAGCAGCACGGACGGTGGCCCTTTGGAGCAGTACTTC. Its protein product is CASSTDGGPLEQYF.

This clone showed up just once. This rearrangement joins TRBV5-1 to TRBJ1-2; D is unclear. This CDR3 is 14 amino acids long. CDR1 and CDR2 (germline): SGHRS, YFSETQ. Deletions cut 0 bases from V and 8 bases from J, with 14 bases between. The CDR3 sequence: CASSLDRRSGGYTF. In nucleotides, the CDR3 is TGCGCCAGCAGCTTGGATCGGCGATCGGGCGGCTACACCTTC. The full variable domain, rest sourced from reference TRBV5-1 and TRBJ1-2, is KAGVTQTPRYLIKTRGQQVTLSCSPISGHRSVSWYQQTPGQGLQFLFEYFSETQRNKGNFPGRFSGRQFSNSRSEMNVSTLELGDSALYLCASSLDRRSGGYTFGSGTRLTVV.

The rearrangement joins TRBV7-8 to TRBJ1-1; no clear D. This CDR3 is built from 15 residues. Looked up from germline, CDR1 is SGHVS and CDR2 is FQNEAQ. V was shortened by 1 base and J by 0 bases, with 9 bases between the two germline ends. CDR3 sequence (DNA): TGTGCCAGCAGCTTAGAGGCAGACATGAACACTGAAGCTTTCTTT. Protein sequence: CASSLEADMNTEAFF.

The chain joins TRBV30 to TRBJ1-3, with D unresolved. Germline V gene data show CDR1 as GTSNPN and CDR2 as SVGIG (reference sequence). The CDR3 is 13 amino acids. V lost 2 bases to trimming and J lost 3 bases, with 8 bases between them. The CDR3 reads CAWSHAGGNTIYF. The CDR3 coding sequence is TGTGCCTGGAGTCATGCTGGTGGAAACACCATATATTTT.

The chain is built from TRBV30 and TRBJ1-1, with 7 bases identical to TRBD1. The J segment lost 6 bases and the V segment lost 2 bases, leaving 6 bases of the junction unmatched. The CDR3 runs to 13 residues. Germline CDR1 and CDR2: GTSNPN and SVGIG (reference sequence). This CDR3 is CAWSRSRGAEAFF. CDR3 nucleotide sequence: TGTGCCTGGAGTAGAAGCAGGGGGGCTGAAGCTTTCTTT.

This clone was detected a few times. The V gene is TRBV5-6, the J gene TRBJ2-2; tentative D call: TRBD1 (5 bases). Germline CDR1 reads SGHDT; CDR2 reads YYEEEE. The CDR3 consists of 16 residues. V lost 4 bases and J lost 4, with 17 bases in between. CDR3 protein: CASSPYVGASTGELFF. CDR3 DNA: TGTGCCAGCAGCCCCTATGTAGGGGCCTCCACCGGGGAGCTGTTTTTT.

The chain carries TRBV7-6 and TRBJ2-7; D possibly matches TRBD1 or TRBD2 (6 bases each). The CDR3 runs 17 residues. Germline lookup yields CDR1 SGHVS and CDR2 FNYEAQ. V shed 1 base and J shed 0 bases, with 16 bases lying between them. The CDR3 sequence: CASSLGNRGPGSYEQYF. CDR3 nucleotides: TGTGCCAGCAGCTTAGGAAATCGGGGGCCGGGCTCCTACGAGCAGTACTTC.

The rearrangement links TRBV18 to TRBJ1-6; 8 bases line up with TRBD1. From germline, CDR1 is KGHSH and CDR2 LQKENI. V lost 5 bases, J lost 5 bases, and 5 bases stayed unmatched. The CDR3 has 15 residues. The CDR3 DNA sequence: TGTGCCAGCTCAAGTCCGACAGGGGATAATTCACCCCTCCACTTT. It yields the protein CASSSPTGDNSPLHF.

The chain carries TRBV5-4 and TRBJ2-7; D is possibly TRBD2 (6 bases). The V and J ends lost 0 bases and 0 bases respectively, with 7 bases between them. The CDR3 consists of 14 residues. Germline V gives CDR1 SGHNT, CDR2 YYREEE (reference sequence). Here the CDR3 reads CASSLGRGSYEQYF. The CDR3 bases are TGTGCCAGCAGCTTGGGGAGGGGCTCCTACGAGCAGTACTTC.

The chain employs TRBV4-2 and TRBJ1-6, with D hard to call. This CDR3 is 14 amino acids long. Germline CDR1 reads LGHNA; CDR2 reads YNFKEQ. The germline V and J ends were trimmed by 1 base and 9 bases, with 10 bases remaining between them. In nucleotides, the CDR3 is TGTGCCAGCAGCCAAGGCTTGCGGGGTTCACCCCTCCACTTT. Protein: CASSQGLRGSPLHF.

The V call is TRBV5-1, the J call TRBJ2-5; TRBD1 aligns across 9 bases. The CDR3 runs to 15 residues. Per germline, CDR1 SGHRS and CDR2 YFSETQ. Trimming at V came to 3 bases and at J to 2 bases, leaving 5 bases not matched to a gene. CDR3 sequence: CASSSTGGRQETQYF. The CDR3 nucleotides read TGCGCCAGCAGCTCGACAGGGGGGAGACAAGAGACCCAGTACTTC.

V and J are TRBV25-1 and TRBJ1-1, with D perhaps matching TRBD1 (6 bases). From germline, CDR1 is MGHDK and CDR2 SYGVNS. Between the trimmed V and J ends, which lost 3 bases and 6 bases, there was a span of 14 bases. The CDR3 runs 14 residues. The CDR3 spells CASSDPRGDAEAFF. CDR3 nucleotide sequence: TGTGCCAGCAGTGACCCGAGGGGGGACGCTGAAGCTTTCTTT.

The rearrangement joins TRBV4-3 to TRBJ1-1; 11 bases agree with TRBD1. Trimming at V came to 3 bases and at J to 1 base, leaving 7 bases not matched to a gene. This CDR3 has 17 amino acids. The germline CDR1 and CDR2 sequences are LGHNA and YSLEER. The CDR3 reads CASSQPGDRGRNTEAFF. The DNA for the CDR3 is TGCGCCAGCAGCCAGCCTGGGGACAGGGGGAGGAACACTGAAGCTTTCTTT.

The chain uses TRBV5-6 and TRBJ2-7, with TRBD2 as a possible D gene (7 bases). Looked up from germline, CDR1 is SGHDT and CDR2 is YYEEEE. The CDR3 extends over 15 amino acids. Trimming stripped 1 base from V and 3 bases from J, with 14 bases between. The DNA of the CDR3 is TGTGCCAGCAGCTTGCGGGGGGCGATTGGCTACGAGCAGTACTTC. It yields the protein CASSLRGAIGYEQYF. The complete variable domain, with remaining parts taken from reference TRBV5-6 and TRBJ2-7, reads DAGVTQSPTHLIKTRGQQVTLRCSPKSGHDTVSWYQQALGQGPQFIFQYYEEEERQRGNFPDRFSGHQFPNYSSELNVNALLLGDSALYLCASSLRGAIGYEQYFGPGTRLTVT.

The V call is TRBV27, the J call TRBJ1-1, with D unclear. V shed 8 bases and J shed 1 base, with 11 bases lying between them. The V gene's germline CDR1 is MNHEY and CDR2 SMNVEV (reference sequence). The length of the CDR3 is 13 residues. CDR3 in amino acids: CASSGWSNTEAFF. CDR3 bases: TGTGCCAGCTCGGGGTGGTCGAACACTGAAGCTTTCTTT.

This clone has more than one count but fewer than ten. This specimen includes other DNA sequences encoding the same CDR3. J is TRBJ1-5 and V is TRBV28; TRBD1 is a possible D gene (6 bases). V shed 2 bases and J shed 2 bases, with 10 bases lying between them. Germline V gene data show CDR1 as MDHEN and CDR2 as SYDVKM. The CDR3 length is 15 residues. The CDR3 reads CASSLGGGGNQPQHF. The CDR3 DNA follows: TGTGCCAGCAGTTTAGGGGGCGGGGGCAATCAGCCCCAGCATTTT.

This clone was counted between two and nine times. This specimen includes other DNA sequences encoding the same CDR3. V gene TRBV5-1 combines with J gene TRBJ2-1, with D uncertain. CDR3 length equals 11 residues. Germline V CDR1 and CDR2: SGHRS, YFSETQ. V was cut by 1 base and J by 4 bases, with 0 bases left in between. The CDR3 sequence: CASSLYNEQFF. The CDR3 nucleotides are TGCGCCAGCAGCTTGTACAATGAGCAGTTCTTC.

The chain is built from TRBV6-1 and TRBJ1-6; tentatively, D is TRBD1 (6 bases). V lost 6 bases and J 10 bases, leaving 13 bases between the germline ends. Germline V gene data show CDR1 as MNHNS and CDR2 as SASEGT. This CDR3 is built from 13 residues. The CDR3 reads CASSKDRVSPLHF. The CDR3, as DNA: TGTGCCAGCAGCAAGGACAGAGTATCACCCCTCCACTTT.